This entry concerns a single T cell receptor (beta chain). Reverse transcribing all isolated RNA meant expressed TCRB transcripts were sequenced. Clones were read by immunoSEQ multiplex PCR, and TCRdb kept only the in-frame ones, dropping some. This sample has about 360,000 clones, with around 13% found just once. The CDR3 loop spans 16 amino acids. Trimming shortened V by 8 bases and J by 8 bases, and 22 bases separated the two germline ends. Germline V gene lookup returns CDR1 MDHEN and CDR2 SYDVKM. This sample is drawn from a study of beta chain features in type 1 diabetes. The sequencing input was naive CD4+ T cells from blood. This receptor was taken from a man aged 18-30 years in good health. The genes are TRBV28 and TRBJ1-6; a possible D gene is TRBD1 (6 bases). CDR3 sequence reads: CASGPSRTGRDSPLHF. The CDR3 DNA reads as TGTGCCAGCGGTCCGTCCCGAACAGGGCGGGATTCACCCCTCCACTTT.